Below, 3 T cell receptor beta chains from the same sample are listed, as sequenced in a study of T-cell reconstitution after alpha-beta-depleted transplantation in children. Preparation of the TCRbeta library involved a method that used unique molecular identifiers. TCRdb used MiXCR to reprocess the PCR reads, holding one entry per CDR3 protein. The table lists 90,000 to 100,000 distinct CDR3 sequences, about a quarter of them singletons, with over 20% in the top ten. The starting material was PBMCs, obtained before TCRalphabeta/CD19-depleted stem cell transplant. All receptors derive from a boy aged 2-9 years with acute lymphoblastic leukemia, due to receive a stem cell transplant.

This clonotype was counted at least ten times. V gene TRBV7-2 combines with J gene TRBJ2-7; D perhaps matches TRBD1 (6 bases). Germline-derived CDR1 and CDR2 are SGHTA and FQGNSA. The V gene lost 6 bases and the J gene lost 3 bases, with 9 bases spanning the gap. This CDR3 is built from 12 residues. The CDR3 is CASSSTGYEQYF. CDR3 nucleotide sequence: TGTGCCAGCAGTTCGACAGGCTACGAGCAGTACTTC.

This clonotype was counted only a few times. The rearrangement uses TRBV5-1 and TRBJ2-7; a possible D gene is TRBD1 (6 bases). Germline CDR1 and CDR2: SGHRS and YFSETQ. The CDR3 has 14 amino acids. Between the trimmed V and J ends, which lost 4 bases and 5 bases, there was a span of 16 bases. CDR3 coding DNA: TGCGCCAGCAGCGTCAGTGGGACACTCGACGAGCAGTACTTC. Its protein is CASSVSGTLDEQYF.

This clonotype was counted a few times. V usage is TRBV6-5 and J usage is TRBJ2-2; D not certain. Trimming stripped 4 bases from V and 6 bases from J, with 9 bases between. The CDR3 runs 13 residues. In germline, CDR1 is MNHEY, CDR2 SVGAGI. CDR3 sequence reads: CASSFLGAGELFF. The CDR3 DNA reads TGTGCCAGCAGTTTTCTCGGAGCCGGGGAGCTGTTTTTT.